The 9 T cell receptor beta chains in this list originate from one sample, sequenced in a study of shared clonotypes between healthy human individuals. This table comes from immunoSEQ multiplex PCR, and its TCRdb copy is limited to in-frame clones, with some not included. Among almost 750,000 clones listed, roughly 72% were seen once. The sequencing sample was made of memory CD4+ T cells sorted from blood. The subset is: CD45RA-negative fraction. The receptors were gathered from a woman in her 30s in good health.

The chain links TRBV6-6 to TRBJ1-5; D not certain. Germline CDR1 reads MNHNY; CDR2 reads SVGAGI (reference sequence). The ends were cut back, 6 bases at V and 6 bases at J, with 12 bases in the middle. CDR3 length: 13 amino acids. The CDR3 sequence: CASSRSDAQPQHF. Here the CDR3 DNA reads TGTGCCAGCAGCCGATCAGATGCTCAGCCCCAGCATTTT.

This clone was seen more than once but under ten times. This chain uses TRBV4-1 with TRBJ2-1, with 7 nucleotides matching TRBD2. CDR1 and CDR2 from the germline V gene are MGHRA and YSYEKL. Trimming took 4 bases from V and 7 from J; bases not matched to a gene: 13. The CDR3 totals 16 residues. The DNA of the CDR3 is TGCGCCAGCAGCCTATTCTCCGGACTAGAATTGAATGAGCAGTTCTTC. Translation: CASSLFSGLELNEQFF.

This rearrangement joins TRBV5-6 to TRBJ2-6; tentatively, D is TRBD1 (6 bases). This CDR3 contains 18 residues. The ends were cut back, 7 bases at V and 0 bases at J, with 20 bases in the middle. CDR1 is SGHDT, CDR2 YYEEEE, per germline. The CDR3: CASQIGHRAGSGANVLTF. In nucleotides, the CDR3 is TGTGCCAGCCAAATCGGACACAGGGCCGGCTCTGGGGCCAACGTCCTGACTTTC.

At least ten counts were recorded for this clone. The rearrangement links TRBV10-2 to TRBJ1-5, with TRBD1 matching 7 bases. Germline lookup yields CDR1 WSHSY and CDR2 SAAADI. V was clipped by 8 bases and J by 7 bases; unmatched bases: 11. CDR3 length: 14 amino acids. As DNA, the CDR3 is TGCGCCAGCCGGCCCGGACAGGTCCAACAGCCCCAGCATTTT. It specifies CASRPGQVQQPQHF.

The chain has TRBV6-1 and TRBJ1-1; TRBD1 might be the D (5 bases). Germline loops: CDR1 MNHNS, CDR2 SASEGT. Trimming shortened V by 7 bases and J by 1 base, and 13 bases separated the two germline ends. The CDR3 length is 14 residues. CDR3 sequence reads: CASTLKGWNTEAFF. Here the CDR3 DNA reads TGTGCCAGCACTCTAAAGGGGTGGAACACTGAAGCTTTCTTT.

This clone was observed many times. The rearrangement uses TRBV4-2 and TRBJ2-1; 8 positions match TRBD2. The trim removed 0 bases at V and 2 bases at J, leaving 3 bases unmatched. CDR1 is LGHNA and CDR2 is YNFKEQ in the germline V gene. The CDR3 sequence is 16 residues long. In DNA form, the CDR3 reads TGTGCCAGCAGCCAAGATGCAGCGGGAGCCTACAATGAGCAGTTCTTC. This codes for CASSQDAAGAYNEQFF.

The chain links TRBV29-1 to TRBJ1-3; TRBD1 aligns across 9 bases. V lost 3 bases to trimming and J lost 3 bases; unmatched junction nucleotides: 9. In germline, CDR1 is SQVTM, CDR2 ANQGSEA. This CDR3 has 16 amino acids. The CDR3 protein is CSVETGGVFVGNTIYF. The CDR3 region has the DNA TGCAGCGTTGAGACAGGGGGTGTATTCGTTGGAAACACCATATATTTT.

This rearrangement joins TRBV19 to TRBJ2-7, with 8 bases aligning to TRBD1. CDR3 length: 15 residues. Per germline, CDR1 LNHDA and CDR2 SQIVND (reference sequence). The junction had 6 bases not matched to a gene; V was cut back by 3 bases and J by 2 bases. CDR3 nucleotides: TGTGCCAGTAGTATGGTCGGGACAGGAGCCTACGAGCAGTACTTC. It codes for CASSMVGTGAYEQYF.

V gene TRBV7-2 combines with J gene TRBJ2-2; 7 bases are a match to TRBD2. V lost 4 bases and J lost 4; bases outside the gene matches: 6. Germline V CDR1 and CDR2: SGHTA, FQGNSA. This CDR3 is built from 15 residues. The CDR3 region has the DNA TGTGCCAGCAGCTCGGCCGGGACTATCACCGGGGAGCTGTTTTTT. It translates to CASSSAGTITGELFF.